Included here is one T cell receptor (beta chain) sequence, with context. Its antigen is not identified. This entry is derived from a study of T cell responses to AZD1222 COVID-19 vaccine. Study results and limitations: Only a handful of AZD1222 recipients, roughly six in all, had baseline seropositivity. As reported, nearly half of all spike-specific TCRs target variant regions that are unmutated.

Produced via immunoSEQ multiplex PCR; TCRdb's table is partial and in-frame only. The data contain about 100,000 clones, about 88% of them singletons. V lost 5 bases, J lost 4 bases, and 6 bases stayed unmatched. This CDR3 is 15 amino acids long. Germline CDR1 is SGHNT and CDR2 is YENEEA. The source of this sequence is an adult in good health. The gene calls are TRBV11-3 and TRBJ2-1, with 9 positions matching TRBD2. The sequences come from peripheral blood, collected on day 0 of AZD1222 vaccination. CDR3 amino acids: CASSLSGGTYNEQFF. As DNA, the CDR3 is TGTGCCAGCAGCCTCAGCGGGGGGACATACAATGAGCAGTTCTTC.